This entry describes one T cell receptor (beta chain). What it recognizes is unknown. These data come from a study of PD-1 blockade in mismatch repair-deficient tumors. Regarding the study as a whole: Rapid post-treatment expansion, then contraction, generally preceding radiologic response, marked tumor-resident clones.

Every patient had mismatch repair deficiency by PCR or immunohistochemistry. Three pembrolizumab responders had their TCRs sequenced. J lost 6 bases, V lost 5 bases, and 17 bases had no gene match. Germline assignment: CDR1 MDHEN and CDR2 SYDVKM. This CDR3 region has 17 residues. Produced via immunoSEQ multiplex PCR; TCRdb's table is partial and in-frame only. Altogether over 15,000 clones are present, 80% to 85% being singletons, with the ten largest covering around 3.1%. The source was PBMCs, collected 4 weeks after starting pembrolizumab. The TCR originated in an adult with mismatch repair-deficient cancer. The chain couples TRBV28 to TRBJ2-3, with TRBD1 identical over 7 bases. The CDR3 protein is CASSIIQGFLYGDTQYF. In nucleotides, the CDR3 is TGTGCCAGCAGTATCATACAGGGGTTCCTCTATGGGGATACGCAGTATTTT.